The present T cell receptor beta chain was sequenced within a study of T cell responses to AZD1222 COVID-19 vaccine. Comment on this clone: Its antigen is unknown.

The CDR3 has 13 residues. V was cut by 2 bases and J by 7 bases, with 9 bases left in between. The germline V gene has CDR1 SGHAT and CDR2 FQNNGV. Study results and caveats: Receipt of two AZD1222 doses was followed by a rise in Spike-specific TCR breadth and depth. Across the whole spike, CD4 TCRs peaked at regions 160-218 and 743-854.

Method: immunoSEQ multiplex PCR; TCRdb's copy keeps in-frame clones and lacks some. The sample has under 140,000 clones; 80% to 95% are singletons. The sequencing used peripheral blood, collected 28 days after the second AZD1222 dose. The clonotype originates from an adult who received the AZD1222 COVID-19 vaccine. This chain connects TRBV11-2 to TRBJ2-1, with D perhaps matching TRBD2 (6 bases). The CDR3 DNA follows: TGTGCCAGCAGCTTAAATCGGGGGAATGAGCAGTTCTTC. Translated, it gives CASSLNRGNEQFF.